What follows is one T cell receptor (beta chain) and its context. The antigen remains undetermined. These data belong to a study of beta chain features in type 1 diabetes. Study results and caveats: Type 1 diabetes patients had moderately but significantly shorter TCRB CDR3s in all four CD4+ subsets.

V shed 4 bases, J shed 6 bases, and the junction held 7 bases outside the gene matches. Germline CDR1 is SGHTA and CDR2 is FQGNSA. This CDR3 contains 14 residues. Expressed TCRB transcripts were sequenced because the isolated RNA had all been reverse transcribed beforehand. Clones were read by immunoSEQ multiplex PCR, and TCRdb kept only the in-frame ones, dropping some. The sample has roughly 300,000 clones; about a tenth are singletons. The receptor was derived from a young man with type 1 diabetes. The sequenced sample consisted of central memory CD4+ T cells from blood. The V and J genes are TRBV7-2 and TRBJ1-2, with TRBD1 matching over 8 bases. Here the CDR3 DNA reads TGTGCCAGCAGCTCCTCAGGGGGCTGGGATGGCTACACCTTC. It is translated as CASSSSGGWDGYTF.